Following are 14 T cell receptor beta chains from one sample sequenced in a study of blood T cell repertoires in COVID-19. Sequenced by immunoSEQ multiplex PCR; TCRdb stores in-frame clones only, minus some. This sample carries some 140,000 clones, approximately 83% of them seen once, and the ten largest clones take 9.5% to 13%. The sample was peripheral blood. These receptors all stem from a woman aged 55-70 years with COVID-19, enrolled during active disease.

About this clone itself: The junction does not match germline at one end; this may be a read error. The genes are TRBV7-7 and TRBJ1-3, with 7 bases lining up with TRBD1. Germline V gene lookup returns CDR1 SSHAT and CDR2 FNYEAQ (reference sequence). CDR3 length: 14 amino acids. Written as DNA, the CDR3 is TGTGCTAGCAGCTTAGACGTCAGGGGGAACACCATATATTTT. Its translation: CASSLDVRGNTIYF. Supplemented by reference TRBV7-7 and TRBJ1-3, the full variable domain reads GAGVSQSPRYKVTKRGQDVTLRCDPISSHATLYWYQQALGQGPEFLTYFNYEAQPDKSGLPSDRFSAERPEGSISTLTIQRTEQRDSAMYRCASSLDVRGNTIYFGEGSWLTVV.

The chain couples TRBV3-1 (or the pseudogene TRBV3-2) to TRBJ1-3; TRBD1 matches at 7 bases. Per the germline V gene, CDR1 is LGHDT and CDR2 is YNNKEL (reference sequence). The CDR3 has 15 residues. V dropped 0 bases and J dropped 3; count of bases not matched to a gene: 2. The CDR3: CASSQEGQHGNTIYF. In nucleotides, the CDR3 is TGTGCCAGCAGCCAAGAGGGACAGCATGGAAACACCATATATTTT.

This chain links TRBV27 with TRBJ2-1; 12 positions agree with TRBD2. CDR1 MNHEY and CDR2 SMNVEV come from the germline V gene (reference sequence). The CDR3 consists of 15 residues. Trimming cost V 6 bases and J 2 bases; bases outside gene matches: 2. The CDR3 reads CASSRLAGAYNEQFF. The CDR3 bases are TGTGCCAGCAGCCGACTAGCGGGGGCCTACAATGAGCAGTTCTTC.

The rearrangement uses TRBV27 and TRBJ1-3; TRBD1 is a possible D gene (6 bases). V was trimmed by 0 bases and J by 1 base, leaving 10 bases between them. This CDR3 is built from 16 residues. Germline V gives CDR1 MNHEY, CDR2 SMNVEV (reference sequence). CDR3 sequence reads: CASSLSLRGSGNTIYF. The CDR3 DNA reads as TGTGCCAGCAGTTTATCCTTGAGGGGGTCTGGAAACACCATATATTTT.

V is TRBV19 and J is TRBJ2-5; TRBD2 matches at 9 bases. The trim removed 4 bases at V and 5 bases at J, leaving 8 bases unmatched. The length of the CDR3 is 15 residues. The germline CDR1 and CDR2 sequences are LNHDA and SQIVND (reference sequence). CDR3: CASSRRGGAEETQYF. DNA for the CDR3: TGTGCCAGTAGTAGACGCGGGGGGGCCGAGGAGACCCAGTACTTC.

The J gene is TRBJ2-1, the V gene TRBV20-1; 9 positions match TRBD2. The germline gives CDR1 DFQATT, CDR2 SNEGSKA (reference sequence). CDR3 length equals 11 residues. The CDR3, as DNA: TGCACCCCTAGCGGGAACAATGAGCAGTTCTTC. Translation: CTPSGNNEQFF.

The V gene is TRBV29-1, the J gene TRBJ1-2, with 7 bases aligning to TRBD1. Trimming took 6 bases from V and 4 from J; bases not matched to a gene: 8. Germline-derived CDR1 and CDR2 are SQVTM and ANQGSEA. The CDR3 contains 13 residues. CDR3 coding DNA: TGCAGCGTGGGGACAGCGAACAGCTATGGCTACACCTTC. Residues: CSVGTANSYGYTF.

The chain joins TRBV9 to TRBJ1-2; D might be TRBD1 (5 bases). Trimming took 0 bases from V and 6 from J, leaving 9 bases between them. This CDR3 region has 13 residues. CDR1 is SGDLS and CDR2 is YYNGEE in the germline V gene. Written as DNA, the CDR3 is TGTGCCAGCAGCGTAGCCAGGGATGATGGCTACACCTTC. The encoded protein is CASSVARDDGYTF.

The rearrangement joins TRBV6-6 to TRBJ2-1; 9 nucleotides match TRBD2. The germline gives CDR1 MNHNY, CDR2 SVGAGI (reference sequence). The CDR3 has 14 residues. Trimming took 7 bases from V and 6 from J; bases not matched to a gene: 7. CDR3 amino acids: CASTKTSGRNEQFF. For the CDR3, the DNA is TGTGCCAGCACAAAGACTAGCGGTCGCAATGAGCAGTTCTTC.

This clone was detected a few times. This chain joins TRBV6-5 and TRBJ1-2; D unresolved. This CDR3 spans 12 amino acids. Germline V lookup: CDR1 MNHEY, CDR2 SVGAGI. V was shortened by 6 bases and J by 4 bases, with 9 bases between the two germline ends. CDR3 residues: CASSGGGYGYTF. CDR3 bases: TGTGCCAGCAGCGGCGGCGGCTATGGCTACACCTTC.

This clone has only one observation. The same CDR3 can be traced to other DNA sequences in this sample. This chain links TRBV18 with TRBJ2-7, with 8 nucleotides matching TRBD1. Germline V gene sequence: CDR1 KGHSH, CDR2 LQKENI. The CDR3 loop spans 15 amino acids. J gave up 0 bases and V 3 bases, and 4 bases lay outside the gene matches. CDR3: CASSPRTGSSYEQYF. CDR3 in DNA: TGTGCCAGCTCACCCAGGACAGGGTCCTCCTACGAGCAGTACTTC.

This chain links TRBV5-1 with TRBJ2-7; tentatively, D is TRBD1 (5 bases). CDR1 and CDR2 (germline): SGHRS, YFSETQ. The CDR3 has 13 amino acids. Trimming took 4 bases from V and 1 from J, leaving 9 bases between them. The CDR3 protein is CASSVTVSYEQYF. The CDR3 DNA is TGCGCCAGCAGCGTGACAGTTTCCTACGAGCAGTACTTC.

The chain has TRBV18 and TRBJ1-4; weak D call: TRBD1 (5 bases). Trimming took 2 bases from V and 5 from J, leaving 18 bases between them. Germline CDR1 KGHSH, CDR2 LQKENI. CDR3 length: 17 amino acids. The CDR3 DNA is TGTGCCAGCTCACCAAGTTTGGGAACAGGCTCAAATGAAAAACTGTTTTTT. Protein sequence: CASSPSLGTGSNEKLFF.

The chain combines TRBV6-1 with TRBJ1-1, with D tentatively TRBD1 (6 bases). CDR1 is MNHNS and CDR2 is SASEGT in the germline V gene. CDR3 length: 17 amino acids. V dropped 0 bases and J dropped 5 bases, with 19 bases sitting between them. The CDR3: CASSEARGRGMMTEAFF. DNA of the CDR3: TGTGCCAGCAGTGAAGCCAGGGGCAGGGGAATGATGACTGAAGCTTTCTTT.